These 15 T cell receptor beta chains were sequenced from one sample in a study of cytomegalovirus exposure and HLA in healthy donors. PCR employed 60 Vbeta and 13 Jbeta primers. This table comes from immunoSEQ multiplex PCR, and its TCRdb copy is limited to in-frame clones, with some not included. The data hold 85,000 to 130,000 clones, with 65% to 80% observed a single time. Sequencing was carried out using PBMCs. The receptors were gathered from a woman between 45 and 60 years old in good health and CMV-seropositive.

The chain combines TRBV11-2 with TRBJ2-7; TRBD2 aligns across 7 bases. V lost 8 bases to trimming and J lost 4 bases; unmatched junction nucleotides: 8. This CDR3 is built from 13 residues. Germline CDR1 and CDR2: SGHAT and FQNNGV. CDR3 sequence reads: CASSPGLQYEQYF. The CDR3 bases are TGTGCCAGCTCGCCGGGACTACAATACGAGCAGTACTTC.

This clone showed up just a few times. This chain links TRBV6-1 with TRBJ2-7; weak D call: TRBD2 (6 bases). The CDR3 contains 12 residues. CDR1 is MNHNS, CDR2 SASEGT, per germline. The germline V and J ends were trimmed by 10 bases and 3 bases, with 13 bases remaining between them. The CDR3 sequence is CATEYGGYEQYF. In nucleotides, the CDR3 is TGTGCCACCGAATACGGGGGCTACGAGCAGTACTTC.

The V gene is TRBV11-2, the J gene TRBJ2-7; unclear D gene. Germline CDR1 SGHAT, CDR2 FQNNGV. V was shortened by 0 bases and J by 2 bases, with 8 bases between the two germline ends. The CDR3 is 14 residues long. CDR3 in DNA: TGTGCCAGCAGCTTAGATACAGCAGCCTACGAGCAGTACTTC. Encoded protein: CASSLDTAAYEQYF.

The chain has TRBV5-1 and TRBJ2-6, with TRBD2 as a possible D gene (6 bases). The CDR3 has 15 residues. Between the trimmed V and J ends, which lost 2 bases and 1 base, there was a span of 7 bases. Germline V CDR1 and CDR2: SGHRS, YFSETQ. The CDR3 loop is CASSFGTSGANVLTF. The CDR3 DNA is TGCGCCAGCAGCTTTGGGACTTCTGGGGCCAACGTCCTGACTTTC.

The CDR3 loop reads CASSKDTYNEQFF. The CDR3 nucleotides read TGTGCCAGCAGCAAGGACACCTACAATGAGCAGTTCTTC. V is TRBV7-9 and J is TRBJ2-1; possible D gene TRBD1, 5 bases. The V end lost 5 bases, the J end lost 2 bases, and 7 bases lay between the germline ends. The CDR3 extends over 13 amino acids. Germline values: CDR1 SEHNR, CDR2 FQNEAQ (reference sequence).

J is TRBJ2-1 and V is TRBV9; weak D call: TRBD1 (5 bases). The V end lost 0 bases, the J end lost 15 bases, and 13 bases lay between the germline ends. The CDR3 consists of 12 residues. Germline loops: CDR1 SGDLS, CDR2 YYNGEE. The CDR3 nucleotides read TGTGCCAGCAGCGTAGACTCGGCAGGGATGTTCTTC. Its protein is CASSVDSAGMFF. Looking up the rest from reference TRBV9 and TRBJ2-1 gives the full variable domain: DSGVTQTPKHLITATGQRVTLRCSPRSGDLSVYWYQQSLDQGLQFLIQYYNGEERAKGNILERFSAQQFPDLHSELNLSSLELGDSALYFCASSVDSAGMFFGPGTRLTVL.

This chain connects TRBV30 to TRBJ1-5; no clear D. There are 13 residues in the CDR3. Looked up from germline, CDR1 is GTSNPN and CDR2 is SVGIG (reference sequence). V gave up 1 base and J gave up 0 bases, with 4 bases separating them. CDR3 DNA sequence: TGTGCCTGGAGTGATCATAGCAATCAGCCCCAGCATTTT. It yields the protein CAWSDHSNQPQHF.

The chain is built from TRBV7-9 and TRBJ2-5; 9 bases align to TRBD2. The CDR3 has 17 amino acids. The V and J ends lost 1 base and 0 bases, in that order; junction bases with no gene match: 6. Germline V gene sequence: CDR1 SEHNR, CDR2 FQNEAQ (reference sequence). The CDR3 DNA sequence: TGTGCCAGCAGCTTAGGAAGGAGCGGGGGGTACCAAGAGACCCAGTACTTC. Translated: CASSLGRSGGYQETQYF.

This chain joins TRBV30 and TRBJ2-7, with a possible D match to TRBD1 (6 bases). The germline gives CDR1 GTSNPN, CDR2 SVGIG (reference sequence). The CDR3 has 15 amino acids. Between the trimmed V and J ends, which lost 4 bases and 3 bases, there was a span of 19 bases. CDR3 region: CAWIRGWGTYYEQYF. Here the CDR3 DNA reads TGTGCCTGGATAAGGGGGTGGGGGACATACTACGAGCAGTACTTC.

This sequence joins TRBV2 and TRBJ1-5; a weak D match, TRBD1 (5 bases). Trimming left V 5 bases short and J 2 bases short, with 7 bases between. In germline, CDR1 is SNHLY, CDR2 FYNNEI. This CDR3 comprises 13 residues. The CDR3 sequence is CASSLQGNQPQHF. In nucleotides, the CDR3 is TGTGCCAGCAGTCTACAGGGCAATCAGCCCCAGCATTTT.

This chain connects TRBV2 to TRBJ1-1; unclear D gene. The V gene's germline CDR1 is SNHLY and CDR2 FYNNEI. The CDR3 spans 14 residues. The ends were cut back, 2 bases at V and 2 bases at J, with 9 bases in the middle. The CDR3, as DNA: TGTGCCAGCAGTGAACTAACAGTAAACACTGAAGCTTTCTTT. It codes for CASSELTVNTEAFF. Filled out from reference TRBV2 and TRBJ1-1, the complete variable domain reads EPEVTQTPSHQVTQMGQEVILRCVPISNHLYFYWYRQILGQKVEFLVSFYNNEISEKSEIFDDQFSVERPDGSNFTLKIRSTKLEDSAMYFCASSELTVNTEAFFGQGTRLTVV.

About this clone: Given the absence of the conserved phenylalanine or tryptophan at the CDR3 end, a read error is likely. The rearrangement links TRBV9 to TRBJ2-7; the match to TRBD1 covers 8 bases. The CDR3 is 15 amino acids. Germline CDR1 and CDR2: SGDLS and YYNGEE. V shed 1 base, J shed 1 base, and the junction held 4 bases outside the gene matches. CDR3 in amino acids: CASSVSDRDSYEQYL. CDR3 in DNA: TGTGCCAGCAGCGTATCGGACAGGGATTCCTACGAGCAGTACCTC.

The V gene is TRBV6-5, the J gene TRBJ1-1, with D perhaps TRBD1 (6 bases). Germline values: CDR1 MNHEY, CDR2 SVGAGI. This CDR3 comprises 10 residues. V lost 10 bases and J 5 bases, leaving 8 bases between the germline ends. The chain's CDR3 is CAIRGTEAFF. In nucleotides, the CDR3 is TGTGCCATAAGGGGGACTGAAGCTTTCTTT.

V usage is TRBV9 and J usage is TRBJ2-3, with TRBD2 as a possible D gene (5 bases). Germline CDR1 and CDR2: SGDLS and YYNGEE. This CDR3 has 18 amino acids. Trimming stripped 0 bases from V and 5 bases from J, with 22 bases between. The CDR3, as DNA: TGTGCCAGCAGCGTAGTTGCGGGCAAGTCAAGGGTAGAAGATACGCAGTATTTT. As protein: CASSVVAGKSRVEDTQYF.

This chain uses TRBV14 with TRBJ2-2, with TRBD1 identical over 9 bases. V shed 3 bases and J 6 bases; nucleotides not matched to a gene: 11. The CDR3 has 17 amino acids. The germline V gene encodes CDR1 SGHDN and CDR2 FVKESK. This CDR3 is CASSHVGTGWAAGELFF. In DNA, the CDR3 is TGTGCCAGCAGCCACGTCGGGACAGGGTGGGCAGCCGGGGAGCTGTTTTTT.